The following is a T cell receptor (beta chain) sequence with its context. This entry belongs to a study of blood T cell repertoires in COVID-19. Germline V gene sequence: CDR1 MNHEY, CDR2 SVGEGT. The length of the CDR3 is 17 residues. The V and J ends lost 6 bases and 3 bases, in that order; junction bases with no gene match: 12. Original data processing: Amplification from reference gene primers served as the basis for estimated nucleated cell counts. TCRdb's table, derived via immunoSEQ multiplex PCR, lists solely in-frame clones and lacks some. V and J calls and clone size are copied from that table; D and trimming were computed from the DNA. The repertoire includes some 120,000 clones, about 80% of them detected once, and 3.8% sits in the top ten.

This rearrangement joins TRBV6-2 or TRBV6-3 to TRBJ1-5; 9 nucleotides match TRBD1. Sequencing used peripheral blood. This TCR derives from a woman between 50 and 59 years old with acute or convalescent COVID-19. CDR3 coding DNA: TGTGCCAGCAGCCGCGAGACAGGGGGGCCTGCCAATCAGCCCCAGCATTTT. Residues: CASSRETGGPANQPQHF.